The entry below gives a single TCR beta chain sequence along with its context. This entry is derived from a study of cytomegalovirus exposure and HLA in healthy donors. The study ran its PCR with 60 Vbeta and 13 Jbeta primers. The protocol was immunoSEQ multiplex PCR, while the TCRdb copy is restricted to in-frame clones and leaves out a portion. The sample records about 160,000 clones, around 78% being singletons. The CDR3 is 14 amino acids. The germline CDR1 and CDR2 sequences are ENHRY and SYGVKD. Trimming cost V 4 bases and J 2 bases; bases outside gene matches: 0. The specimen sequenced was PBMCs. The chain combines TRBV10-3 with TRBJ1-3, with 9 nucleotides matching TRBD1. The TCR sequence derives from a female donor in good health and CMV-seronegative. The CDR3 here is CAISGTGAGNTIYF. The CDR3 nucleotides read TGTGCCATCAGTGGGACAGGGGCTGGAAACACCATATATTTT.